This T cell receptor (beta chain) appears in the sequencing data of a study of a mutant IDH1 vaccine in newly diagnosed glioma. Background on the study: First vaccine doses came 4-6 weeks after radiotherapy alone, or with temozolomide cycles. Earlier care involved radiotherapy, temozolomide, or both, and the majority received both.

Note on this clone: Its specificity is unknown.

The time point was: week 5, during vaccination. Every single dose of the vaccine, 300 ug of mutant IDH1 20-mer peptide, came with topical imiquimod. CDR1 and CDR2 (germline): MNHNY, SVGAGI (reference sequence). V dropped 7 bases and J dropped 6; count of bases not matched to a gene: 10. The CDR3 consists of 15 residues. Libraries were prepared by immunoSEQ multiplex PCR; TCRdb keeps only in-frame clonotypes and omits some of them. The sample consists of fewer than 30,000 clones, about 77% of them appearing once. The chain is built from TRBV6-6 and TRBJ2-2; 8 bases are a match to TRBD2. The sample here was PBMCs, taken from a glioma patient whose treatment included an IDH1 peptide vaccine. The source of this sequence is a man aged 35 to 55 with glioma. For the CDR3, the DNA is TGTGCCAGCACCAAAGCGGGAGACTATTCCGGGGAGCTGTTTTTT. It specifies CASTKAGDYSGELFF.